This T cell receptor beta chain was sequenced for a study of blood T cell repertoires in COVID-19. V gave up 2 bases and J gave up 1 base; unmatched junction bases: 6. Germline loops: CDR1 SGHDT, CDR2 YYEEEE. The CDR3 extends over 18 amino acids. Some clones are missing from TCRdb's copy, which holds only in-frame ones; the method was immunoSEQ multiplex PCR. The sample has some 430,000 clones; roughly 91% are singletons. The study assigned cohorts using participant-reported clinical history. Sequencing input: PBMCs or T cells enriched from blood (not recorded which). The chain employs TRBV5-6 and TRBJ2-1, with 13 bases identical to TRBD2. This TCR was sampled from a man aged 18 to 30 who had recovered from COVID-19. CDR3 sequence reads: CASSFGTSGTLSYNEQFF. DNA of the CDR3: TGTGCCAGCAGCTTCGGGACTAGCGGGACCTTATCCTACAATGAGCAGTTCTTC.